Listed below are T cell receptor beta chains from one sample, sequenced in a study of blood T cell repertoires in COVID-19. Sequencing was performed with immunoSEQ multiplex PCR; in TCRdb, only in-frame clones are kept and a portion is missing. The sample includes some 200,000 clones, roughly 94% of them seen just once. The material sequenced was peripheral blood. These receptors came from a man aged 30 to 45 with COVID-19, enrolled during active disease. CDR3s include the opening cysteine and the closing phenylalanine or tryptophan. The D gene is left open where the match is weak. Clone size appears in some rows only: once, few, many, or a class for an expanded clone.

clone size | J gene | V gene | D gene | CDR3 protein | CDR3 DNA
. | TRBJ1-1 | TRBV7-9 | . | CASSLGLGGTEAFF | TGTGCCAGCAGCTTAGGCTTGGGGGGCACTGAAGCTTTCTTT
. | TRBJ1-5 | TRBV6-5 | . | CASSYSSVQPQHF | TGTGCCAGCAGTTACTCGAGCGTTCAGCCCCAGCATTTT
. | TRBJ2-7 | TRBV6-5 | . | CASILDSSYEQYF | TGTGCCAGCATTCTGGACAGTTCCTACGAGCAGTACTTC
few | TRBJ1-1 | TRBV7-9 | TRBD1 | CASSLRQGDTEAFF | TGTGCCAGCAGCTTAAGGCAGGGGGACACTGAAGCTTTCTTT
. | TRBJ1-6 | TRBV6-5 | . | CASTHRDINSPLHF | TGTGCCAGCACCCACCGGGACATTAATTCACCCCTCCACTTT
. | TRBJ2-5 | TRBV11-3 | . | CASSLASASETQYF | TGTGCCAGCAGCTTAGCCTCTGCGTCAGAGACCCAGTACTTC
. | TRBJ1-2 | TRBV9 | . | CASSVAEGRLYGYTF | TGTGCCAGCAGCGTAGCCGAGGGGAGGCTGTATGGCTACACCTTC
. | TRBJ1-6 | TRBV6-5 | . | CASSHPDSGSPLHF | TGTGCCAGCAGTCACCCGGACAGCGGCTCACCCCTCCACTTT
. | TRBJ1-1 | TRBV5-6 | . | CASSSRGPLAEAFF | TGTGCCAGCAGCTCAAGGGGCCCCCTCGCTGAAGCTTTCTTT
. | TRBJ2-7 | TRBV3-1/TRBV3-2 | TRBD1 | CASSQGQIKYEQYF | TGTGCCAGCAGCCAGGGACAGATAAAATACGAGCAGTACTTC
. | TRBJ1-3 | TRBV7-8 | . | CASSRDTGNTIYF | TGTGCCAGCAGCCGGGACACTGGAAACACCATATATTTT
. | TRBJ2-1 | TRBV5-4 | TRBD2 | CASSLGLAGGWNEQFF | TGTGCCAGCAGCTTGGGACTAGCGGGGGGCTGGAATGAGCAGTTCTTC
. | TRBJ2-3 | TRBV10-1 | . | CASSEAHQGSDTQYF | TGCGCCAGCAGTGAGGCCCACCAGGGCTCAGATACGCAGTATTTT
. | TRBJ2-2 | TRBV5-1 | . | CASSLEAGSGELFF | TGCGCCAGCAGCTTGGAAGCCGGTTCCGGGGAGCTGTTTTTT
. | TRBJ1-2 | TRBV2 | TRBD1 | CASRDRANYGYTF | TGTGCCAGCCGGGACAGGGCTAACTATGGCTACACCTTC
once | TRBJ2-3 | TRBV4-1 | TRBD2 | CASSQKLAGGPMGTDTQYF | TGCGCCAGCAGCCAAAAACTAGCGGGGGGGCCGATGGGCACAGATACGCAGTATTTT
. | TRBJ2-3 | TRBV7-3 | TRBD2 | CASSPLSGGGTDTQYF | TGTGCCAGCAGCCCCCTCAGCGGGGGGGGGACAGATACGCAGTATTTT
. | TRBJ1-4 | TRBV5-6 | . | CASSLRRGSNEKLFF | TGTGCCAGCAGCTTGAGAAGGGGGTCTAATGAAAAACTGTTTTTT
. | TRBJ1-2 | TRBV7-9 | . | CASGDFYGYTF | TGTGCCAGCGGTGACTTCTATGGCTACACCTTC
. | TRBJ2-3 | TRBV7-6 | . | CASSLAPSGVSTDTQYF | TGTGCCAGCAGCTTAGCCCCTTCAGGGGTGAGCACAGATACGCAGTATTTT